This T cell receptor (beta chain) was sequenced for a study of blood T cell repertoires in COVID-19. Study context: The United States, Italy and Spain supplied acute and convalescent COVID-19 samples.

The CDR3 is made up of 13 amino acids. Per the germline V gene, CDR1 is SQVTM and CDR2 is ANQGSEA. This clone turned up a few times. Participant-given clinical history determined each cohort assignment. Method: immunoSEQ multiplex PCR; TCRdb's copy keeps in-frame clones and lacks some. This table holds 200,000 to 250,000 clones, 84% found once. The chain recombines TRBV29-1 with TRBJ1-5, with D tentatively TRBD1 (5 bases). The receptor comes from a man in his fifties or sixties who had recovered from COVID-19. Sequences were obtained from PBMCs or T cells enriched from blood (not recorded which). CDR3 sequence reads: CSAGDRRGQPQHF. The CDR3 coding sequence is TGCAGTGCCGGGGACCGTCGGGGGCAGCCCCAGCATTTT. The full variable domain, with the rest looked up from reference TRBV29-1 and TRBJ1-5, is SAVISQKPSRDICQRGTSLTIQCQVDSQVTMMFWYRQQPGQSLTLIATANQGSEATYESGFVIDKFPISRPNLTFSTLTVSNMSPEDSSIYLCSAGDRRGQPQHFGDGTRLSIL.